This T cell receptor (beta chain) is drawn from a study of T cell repertoires in cytomegalovirus infection. Study-level background: Epitope selection comprised recently identified HLA-C-restricted CMV epitopes and well-studied HLA-B-restricted CMV epitopes. Signatures in public TCR beta sequences pointed to both CMV infection and matching HLA type.

In this sample, this clonotype turned up a few times. Antigen unknown. The germline gives CDR1 LNHDA, CDR2 SQIVND (reference sequence). Trimming left V 3 bases short and J 5 bases short, with 14 bases between. This CDR3 has 14 residues. TCRdb called the reads again in MiXCR, with one record for every CDR3 protein. In the table there are some 560,000 distinct CDR3 sequences, approximately 40% of which are singletons. Study-wide results and limits: CMV-specific HLA-C-restricted TCR beta clonotypes dominated the ex vivo response. CMV carriers with the relevant HLA were identified by cumulative public TCR beta family frequency.

The chain couples TRBV19 to TRBJ2-7; a weak D match, TRBD2 (6 bases). This sequence was found in a human donor in good health (CMV status not recorded). Some clones in this sample may be carry-over from other donors' samples. The sequences come from cultured PBMCs, collected from culture after CMV antigen stimulation. CDR3 sequence reads: CASSMAGRMDEQYF. The CDR3 DNA reads as TGTGCCAGTAGTATGGCAGGGAGGATGGACGAGCAGTACTTC.